This T cell receptor beta chain stems from a study of blood T cell repertoires in COVID-19. Study as a whole: The study drew acute and convalescent COVID-19 samples from the United States, Italy and Spain. PBMCs, B-cell-depleted T cells, or T cells were the source of the cDNA or gDNA that made up the material.

Germline V gene lookup returns CDR1 MNHEY and CDR2 SVGEGT. V was trimmed by 2 bases and J by 0 bases, leaving 7 bases between them. This CDR3 is 14 amino acids long. Original analysis: Amplified reference gene primers provided the basis for estimating nucleated cell counts. Assay: immunoSEQ multiplex PCR; the TCRdb copy retains only in-frame clones and omits some. The V and J calls and clone size are taken from that table; D and trimming were inferred from the DNA. The sample carries some 120,000 clones, 70% to 85% recorded once. V and J are TRBV6-2 or TRBV6-3 and TRBJ1-1, with D hard to call. Sequences were obtained from peripheral blood. The clonotype comes from a woman aged 45-65 years with acute or convalescent COVID-19. Here the CDR3 DNA reads TGTGCCAGCAGTTACGCAGTTATGAACACTGAAGCTTTCTTT. It encodes CASSYAVMNTEAFF.